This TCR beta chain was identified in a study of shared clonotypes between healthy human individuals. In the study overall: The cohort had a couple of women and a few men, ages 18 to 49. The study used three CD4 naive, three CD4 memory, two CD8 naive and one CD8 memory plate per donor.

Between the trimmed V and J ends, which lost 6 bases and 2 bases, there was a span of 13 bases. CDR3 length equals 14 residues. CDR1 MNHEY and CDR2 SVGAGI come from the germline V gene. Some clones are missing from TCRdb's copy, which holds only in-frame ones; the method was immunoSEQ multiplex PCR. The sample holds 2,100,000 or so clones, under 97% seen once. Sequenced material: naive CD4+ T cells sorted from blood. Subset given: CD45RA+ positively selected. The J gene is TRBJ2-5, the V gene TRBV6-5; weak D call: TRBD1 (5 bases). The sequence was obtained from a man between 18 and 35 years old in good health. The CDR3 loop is CASSLRQLQETQYF. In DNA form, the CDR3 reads TGTGCCAGCAGCCTCCGACAGCTACAAGAGACCCAGTACTTC.